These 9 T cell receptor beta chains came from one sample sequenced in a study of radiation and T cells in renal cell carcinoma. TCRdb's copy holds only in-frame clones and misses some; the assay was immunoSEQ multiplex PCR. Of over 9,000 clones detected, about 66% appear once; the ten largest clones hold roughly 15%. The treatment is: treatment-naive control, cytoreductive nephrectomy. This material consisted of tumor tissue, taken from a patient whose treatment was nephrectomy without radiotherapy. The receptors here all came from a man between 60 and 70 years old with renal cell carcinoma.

The CDR3, as DNA: TGCAGCGTTCCAAGGGAGGGGGCAATCCACGAGCAGTACTTC. Translation: CSVPREGAIHEQYF. The rearrangement uses TRBV29-1 and TRBJ2-7; D is possibly TRBD1 or TRBD2 (7 bases each). CDR3 length: 14 residues. Trimming took 5 bases from V and 5 from J, leaving 19 bases between them. Looked up from germline, CDR1 is SQVTM and CDR2 is ANQGSEA.

CDR3 sequence: CASSLGSGDTYEQYF. CDR3 DNA: TGCGCCAGCAGCTTGGGCAGCGGGGATACCTACGAGCAGTACTTC. This chain joins TRBV5-1 and TRBJ2-7; 7 nucleotides line up with TRBD2. This CDR3 is built from 15 residues. Germline-derived CDR1 and CDR2 are SGHRS and YFSETQ. The V and J ends lost 0 bases and 2 bases, in that order; junction bases with no gene match: 5. Supplemented by reference TRBV5-1 and TRBJ2-7, the full variable domain reads KAGVTQTPRYLIKTRGQQVTLSCSPISGHRSVSWYQQTPGQGLQFLFEYFSETQRNKGNFPGRFSGRQFSNSRSEMNVSTLELGDSALYLCASSLGSGDTYEQYFGPGTRLTVT.

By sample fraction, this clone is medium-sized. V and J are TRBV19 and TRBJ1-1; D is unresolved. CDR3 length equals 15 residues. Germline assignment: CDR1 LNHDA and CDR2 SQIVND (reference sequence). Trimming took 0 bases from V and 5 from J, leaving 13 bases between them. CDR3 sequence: CASSIERGRRTEAFF. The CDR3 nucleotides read TGTGCCAGTAGTATAGAGCGGGGTAGGCGTACTGAAGCTTTCTTT.

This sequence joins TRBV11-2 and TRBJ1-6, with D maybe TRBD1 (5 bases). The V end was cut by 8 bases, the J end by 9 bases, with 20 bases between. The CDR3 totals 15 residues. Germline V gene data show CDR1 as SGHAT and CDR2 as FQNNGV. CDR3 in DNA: TGTGCCAGCGCCTCCCGGGGCGCGGAAGGTTCACCCCTCCACTTT. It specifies CASASRGAEGSPLHF.

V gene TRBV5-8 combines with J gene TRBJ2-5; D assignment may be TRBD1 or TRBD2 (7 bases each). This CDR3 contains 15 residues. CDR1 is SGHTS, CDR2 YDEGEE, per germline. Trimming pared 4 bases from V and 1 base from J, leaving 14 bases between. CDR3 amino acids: CASSQGGGSQETQYF. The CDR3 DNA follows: TGTGCCAGCAGCCAGGGGGGGGGCAGCCAAGAGACCCAGTACTTC.

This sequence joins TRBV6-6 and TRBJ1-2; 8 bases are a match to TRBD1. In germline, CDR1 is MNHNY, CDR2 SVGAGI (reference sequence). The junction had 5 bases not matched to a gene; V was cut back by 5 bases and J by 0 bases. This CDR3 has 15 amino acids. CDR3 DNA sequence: TGTGCCAGCAGTACCAGACAGGGGTCTAACTATGGCTACACCTTC. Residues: CASSTRQGSNYGYTF.

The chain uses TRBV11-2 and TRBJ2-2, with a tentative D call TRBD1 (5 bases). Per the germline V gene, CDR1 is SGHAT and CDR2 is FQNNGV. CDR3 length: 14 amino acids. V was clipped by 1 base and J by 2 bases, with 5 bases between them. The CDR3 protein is CASSLGTNTGELFF. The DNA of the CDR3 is TGTGCCAGCAGCTTAGGGACAAACACCGGGGAGCTGTTTTTT.

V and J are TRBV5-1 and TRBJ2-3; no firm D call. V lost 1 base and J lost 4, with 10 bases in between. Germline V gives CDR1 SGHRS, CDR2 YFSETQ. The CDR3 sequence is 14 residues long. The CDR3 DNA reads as TGCGCCAGCAGCTTGACGACCCAGCCAGATACGCAGTATTTT. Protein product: CASSLTTQPDTQYF.

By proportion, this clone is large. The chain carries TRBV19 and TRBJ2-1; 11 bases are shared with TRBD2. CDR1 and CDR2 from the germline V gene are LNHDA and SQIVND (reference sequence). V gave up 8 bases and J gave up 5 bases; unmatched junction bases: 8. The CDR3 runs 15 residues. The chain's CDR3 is CASEWGTSGDNEQFF. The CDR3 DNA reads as TGTGCCAGTGAATGGGGGACTAGCGGTGACAATGAGCAGTTCTTC.